This TCR beta chain was sequenced for a study of graft-versus-host responses after intestinal transplantation (dated by TCRdb to the early 2020s). For the study in its entirety: Multivisceral, liver-intestinal, or isolated intestinal transplants were received by the recipients. Alloreactive clones were identified by sequencing pre-transplant mixed lymphocyte reaction products and comparing them with unstimulated pre-transplant donor and recipient T cells. Of the approximately 25 intestinal transplant recipients enrolled in the cohort, one of whom was a retransplant, 3 patients without pretransplant specimens were excluded. Instead of going to the commercial service, samples from a few later patients were sequenced in-house on an Illumina MiSeq and processed with MiXCR. Graft-versus-host and host-versus-graft alloreactive T cell clones were tracked in the graft, circulation and bone marrow after intestinal transplantation using bulk TCR-beta CDR3 sequencing. Every recipient was given anti-thymocyte globulin induction, followed by roughly 3 years of maintenance tacrolimus and steroids. Donor T cell macrochimerism was defined as a peak of at least 4% donor T cells among recipient peripheral blood mononuclear cells.

The germline V gene sets CDR1 to MRHNA and CDR2 to SNTAGT. The CDR3, cysteine through phenylalanine, is 18 amino acids long. Of all the DNA, just the CDR3 is kept, 54 bases in frame from base 1. V is reduced by 5 bases and J by 5 bases, leaving a spacing of 22 bases between them. The label giving this sample's time point can be read as: cells obtained before transplantation from donor or recipient. In mixed lymphocyte reactions, roughly 200,000 CFSE-labeled pre-transplant responders were plated with roughly 200,000 irradiated violet-dye-labeled stimulators and cultured for 6 days. Proliferating CD3+CD4+CFSE-low and CD3+CD8+CFSE-low responder cells were FACS-sorted on a BD Influx sorter after the mixed lymphocyte reaction. This clone was seen more than once but under ten times. Nothing much larger sits one base from this clone, and base qualities are not available. Library preparation employed the immunoSEQ multiplex PCR assay. For most patients, genomic DNA was isolated using the Qiagen DNeasy Blood and Tissue Kit and was shipped frozen to Adaptive Biotechnologies for TCR sequencing. For most patients, genomic DNA was subjected to high-throughput TCR-beta CDR3 sequencing by Adaptive Biotechnologies. As for the original processing: Adaptive's ImmunoSEQ software was the source of the TCR sequencing data for 15 to 20 patients, while a few other patients were processed with MiXCR and VDJtools. To correct CD4 versus CD8 sorting errors, sequences present in both subsets at a frequency ratio below 5:1 were removed. Because the origin of CDR3 nucleotide sequences shared between donor and recipient could not be assigned, those sequences were removed. To count as alloreactive, a clone needed at least 2-fold expansion over unstimulated cells and a minimum CFSE-low frequency of 0.002% (template counts) or 0.001% (read counts). Mappable clones were those detected in sequenced pre-transplant spleen, lymph node, or MLR CFSE-low populations of the donor or recipient. Cumulative frequency of alloreactive clones was calculated as a percentage of all sequences weighted by copy number. Not all clones reach the TCRdb copy of this immuneACCESS table, which keeps in-frame sequences only. Checked studies attribute under half of the gap to unresolved V genes and leave the rest unexplained. V, J and clone size are those of that table, while D and trimming were read from the DNA. In this sample the table shows some 22,000 clones, roughly two fifths of which occur a single time. In total, the top ten clones hold about 1.5% of the sample.

Broader findings and caveats from the paper: The relatively low number and heterogeneity of intestinal transplant patients limited the conclusions. Early after transplant, declines in HvG clones were associated with peak levels of circulating GvH clones. GvH clones turned up in recipient bone marrow, with some appearing earlier in ileal mucosa or blood, a pattern consistent with an intestinal mucosal origin. In patients with donor T cell macrochimerism, the allografts had high GvH to HvG T cell clonal ratios.

This sequence was found in a human patient who received an intestinal transplant. Sample: alloreactive CD8+ T cells from a mixed lymphocyte reaction culture, taken before intestinal transplant. In the paper's terms, the cell subset or site label means: CFSE-low proliferating T cells sorted from approximately 6-day pre-transplant mixed lymphocyte reaction (GvH or HvG direction). This chain joins TRBV6-4 to TRBJ2-6, with the D gene not clear enough to name. The sequence in DNA is TGTGCCAGCAGTCTAATGAACTCACGACAAAGTCGGGCCAACGTCCTGACTTTC. Translated, it reads CASSLMNSRQSRANVLTF.